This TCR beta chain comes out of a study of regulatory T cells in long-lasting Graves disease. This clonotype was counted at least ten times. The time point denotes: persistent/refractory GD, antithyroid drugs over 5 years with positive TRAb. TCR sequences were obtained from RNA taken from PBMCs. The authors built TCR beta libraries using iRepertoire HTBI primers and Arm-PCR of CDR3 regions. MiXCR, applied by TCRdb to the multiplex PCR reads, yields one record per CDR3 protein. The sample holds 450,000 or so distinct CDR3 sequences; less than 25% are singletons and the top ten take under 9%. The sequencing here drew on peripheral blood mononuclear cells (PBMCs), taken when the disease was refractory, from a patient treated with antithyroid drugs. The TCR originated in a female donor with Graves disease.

The chain's CDR3 is CSVEASGYEQYF. CDR3 DNA: TGCAGCGTTGAGGCTAGCGGCTACGAGCAGTACTTC. The chain uses TRBV29-1 and TRBJ2-7, with 7 nucleotides matching TRBD2. Trimming at V came to 3 bases and at J to 3 bases, leaving 2 bases not matched to a gene. This CDR3 region has 12 residues. CDR1 is SQVTM and CDR2 is ANQGSEA in the germline V gene.